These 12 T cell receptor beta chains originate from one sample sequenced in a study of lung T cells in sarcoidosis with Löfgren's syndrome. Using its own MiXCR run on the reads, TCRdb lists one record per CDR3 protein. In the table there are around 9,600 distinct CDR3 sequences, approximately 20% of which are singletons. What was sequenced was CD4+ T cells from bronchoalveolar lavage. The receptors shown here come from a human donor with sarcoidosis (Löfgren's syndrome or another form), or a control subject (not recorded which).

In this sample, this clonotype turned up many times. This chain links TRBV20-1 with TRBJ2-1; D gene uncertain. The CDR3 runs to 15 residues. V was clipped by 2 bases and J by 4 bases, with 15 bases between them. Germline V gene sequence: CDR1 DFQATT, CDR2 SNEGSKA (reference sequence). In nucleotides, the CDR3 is TGCAGTGCTAGACCCCTTTCCCCTCTTTACAATGAGCAGTTCTTC. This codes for CSARPLSPLYNEQFF.

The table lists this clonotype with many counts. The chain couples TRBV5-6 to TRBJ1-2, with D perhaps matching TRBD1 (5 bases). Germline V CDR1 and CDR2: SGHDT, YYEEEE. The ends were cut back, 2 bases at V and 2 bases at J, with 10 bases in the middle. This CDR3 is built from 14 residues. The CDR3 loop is CASSLVRQNYGYTF. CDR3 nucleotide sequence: TGTGCCAGCAGCTTAGTGAGACAGAACTATGGCTACACCTTC.

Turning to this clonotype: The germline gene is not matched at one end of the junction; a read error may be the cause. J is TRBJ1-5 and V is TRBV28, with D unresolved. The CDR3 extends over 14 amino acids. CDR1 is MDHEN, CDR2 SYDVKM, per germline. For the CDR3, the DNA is TGTGCCAGTAGTTTTCTGAGACCCAATCAGCCCCAGCATTTT. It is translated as CASSFLRPNQPQHF.

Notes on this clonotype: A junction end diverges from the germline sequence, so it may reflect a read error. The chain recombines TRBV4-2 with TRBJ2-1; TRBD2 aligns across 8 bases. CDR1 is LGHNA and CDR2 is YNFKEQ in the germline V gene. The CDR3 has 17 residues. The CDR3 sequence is CASSQDLTSGEYNEQLF. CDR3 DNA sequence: TGTGCCAGCAGCCAAGATCTTACTAGCGGAGAGTACAATGAGCAGCTCTTC.

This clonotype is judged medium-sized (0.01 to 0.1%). CDR3 sequence reads: CSAHTGQGYIAQHF. CDR3 nucleotides: TGCAGTGCGCATACGGGACAGGGGTATATTGCCCAGCATTTT. V and J are TRBV20-1 and TRBJ1-5; TRBD1 aligns across 10 bases. The CDR3 is 14 residues long. J was trimmed by 11 bases and V by 6 bases; bases with no gene match: 13. Germline CDR1 reads DFQATT; CDR2 reads SNEGSKA (reference sequence).

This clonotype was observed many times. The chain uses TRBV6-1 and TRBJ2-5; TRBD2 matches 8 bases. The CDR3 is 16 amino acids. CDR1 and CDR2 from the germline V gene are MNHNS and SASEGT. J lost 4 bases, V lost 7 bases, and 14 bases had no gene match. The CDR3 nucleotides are TGTGCCAGCACGAGTTTGGGTAGCGGGATAGGAGAGACCCAGTACTTC. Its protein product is CASTSLGSGIGETQYF.

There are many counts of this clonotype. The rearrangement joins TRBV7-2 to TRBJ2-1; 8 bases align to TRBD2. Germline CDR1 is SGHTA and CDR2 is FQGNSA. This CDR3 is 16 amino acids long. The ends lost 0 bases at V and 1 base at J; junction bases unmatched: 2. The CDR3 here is CASSLAASGSYNEQFF. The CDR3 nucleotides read TGTGCCAGCAGCTTAGCGGCTAGCGGGTCCTACAATGAGCAGTTCTTC.

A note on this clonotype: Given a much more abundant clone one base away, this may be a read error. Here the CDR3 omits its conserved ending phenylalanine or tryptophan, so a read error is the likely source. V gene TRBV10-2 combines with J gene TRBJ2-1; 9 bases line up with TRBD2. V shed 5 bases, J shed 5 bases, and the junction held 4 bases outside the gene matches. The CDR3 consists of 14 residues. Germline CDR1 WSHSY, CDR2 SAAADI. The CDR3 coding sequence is TGCGCCAGCAGTTTAGCGGGAGATAACAATGAGCAGTTCCTC. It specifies CASSLAGDNNEQFL.

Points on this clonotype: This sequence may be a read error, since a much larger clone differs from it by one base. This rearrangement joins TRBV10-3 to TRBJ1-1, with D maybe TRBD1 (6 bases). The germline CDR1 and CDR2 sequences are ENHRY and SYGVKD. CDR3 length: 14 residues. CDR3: CAIGEGQKNTEAFF. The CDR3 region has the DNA TGTGCCATCGGTGAGGGACAAAAAAACACTGAAGCTTTCTTT.

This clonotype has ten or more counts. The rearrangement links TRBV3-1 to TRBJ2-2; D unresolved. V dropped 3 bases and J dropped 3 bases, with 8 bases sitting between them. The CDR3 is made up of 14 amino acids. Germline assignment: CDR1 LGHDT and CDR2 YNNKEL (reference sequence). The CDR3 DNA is TGTGCCAGCAGCCAGAGCGCCTACACCGGGGAGCTGTTTTTT. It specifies CASSQSAYTGELFF.

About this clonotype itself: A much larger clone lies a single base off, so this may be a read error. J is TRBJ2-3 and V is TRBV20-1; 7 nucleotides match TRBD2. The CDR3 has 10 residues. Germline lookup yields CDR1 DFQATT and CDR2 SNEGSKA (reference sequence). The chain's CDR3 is CSLAADTRYF. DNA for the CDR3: TGCTCGCTAGCGGCAGATACGCGGTATTTT.

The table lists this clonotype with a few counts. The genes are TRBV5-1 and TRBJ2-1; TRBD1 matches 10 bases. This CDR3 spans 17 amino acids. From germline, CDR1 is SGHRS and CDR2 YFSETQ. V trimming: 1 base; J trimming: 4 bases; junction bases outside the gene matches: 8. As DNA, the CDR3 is TGCGCCAGCAGCTTGCAGGGGGACAGGGGCTTATACAATGAGCAGTTCTTC. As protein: CASSLQGDRGLYNEQFF.